The table lists the clone carrying this T cell receptor (beta chain) with many counts. Its antigen remains unidentified. CDR3 length equals 13 residues. Germline lookup yields CDR1 SGHTA and CDR2 FQGNSA. Trimming stripped 5 bases from V and 7 bases from J, with 12 bases between. This entry is derived from a study of T cells after yellow fever vaccination. Study outcomes and limitations: Though it reached lower strength, the secondary response hit its peak faster, day 5 versus 15. Just a small share of clonotypes turned up in the CD4 compartment as well as the CD8 compartment. At less than 97% for CD4 and just over 85% for CD8, most primary-vaccination clones showed up again after the booster.

In making TCR cDNA, 5'RACE template switching added a universal primer site and UMIs to it. From the 5' RACE reads, TCRdb called clonotypes with MiXCR, one entry per CDR3 protein. The table lists 250,000 or so distinct CDR3 sequences, approximately 3.6% of them singletons. This TCR came from a man aged 18 to 30 who received the YFV17D yellow fever vaccine. The J gene is TRBJ2-4, the V gene TRBV7-2; the D gene is possibly TRBD2 (6 bases). This specimen consisted of PBMCs, obtained 15 days after the yellow fever booster vaccination. DNA of the CDR3: TGTGCCAGCAGCCCACCTAGCGTTAACATTCAGTACTTC. Its protein product is CASSPPSVNIQYF.